This T cell receptor beta chain was captured by sequencing in a study of early T cells in non-severe SARS-CoV-2 infection. Background on the study: Alpha and beta chains were unpaired, from unsorted whole-blood bulk RNA. Study-level results: Sequences matched to VDJdb favored anti-spike CD8 responses, while private and CD4 specificities were missed.

The library protocol tagged individual cDNA molecules with unique molecular identifiers. TCRdb reprocessed the 5' RACE reads with MiXCR, giving one entry per CDR3 protein. The sample carries over 85,000 distinct CDR3 sequences, around 12% recorded once. This clonotype was found many times. What it recognizes is unknown. The specimen was whole blood. This TCR was recovered from an adult who was a healthcare worker with PCR-confirmed SARS-CoV-2 infection or an uninfected control (not recorded which).

The CDR3 loop is CASANQGAGTEAFF. Here the CDR3 DNA reads TGTGCCAGCGCTAATCAGGGGGCGGGGACTGAAGCTTTCTTT. The rearrangement joins TRBV7-9 to TRBJ1-1; the match to TRBD1 covers 8 bases. Germline V gene data show CDR1 as SEHNR and CDR2 as FQNEAQ (reference sequence). V gave up 8 bases and J gave up 5 bases; unmatched junction bases: 10. The CDR3 is made up of 14 amino acids.